Shown below are 23 T cell receptor beta chains from a single sample sequenced in a study of cytomegalovirus exposure and HLA in healthy donors. This PCR relied on a set of 60 Vbeta primers and 13 Jbeta primers. This table comes from immunoSEQ multiplex PCR, and its TCRdb copy is limited to in-frame clones, with some not included. This sample has hundreds of thousands of clones, with 83% found just once. The sample comprised PBMCs. All receptors come from a girl aged 10 to 17 in good health and CMV-seronegative.

This clone showed up just a few times. This sequence joins TRBV6-4 and TRBJ1-1, with D unresolved. Trimming took 3 bases from V and 4 from J, leaving 9 bases between them. Germline lookup yields CDR1 MRHNA and CDR2 SNTAGT. The CDR3 spans 13 residues. The CDR3 is CASSEAEGTEAFF. For the CDR3, the DNA is TGTGCCAGCAGTGAAGCAGAGGGCACTGAAGCTTTCTTT.

A few counts support this clone. The V gene is TRBV5-6, the J gene TRBJ1-2, with 7 bases fitting TRBD1. Germline trimming cut 0 bases from V and 8 bases from J; bases unmatched to any gene: 7. This CDR3 comprises 14 residues. CDR1 is SGHDT and CDR2 is YYEEEE in the germline V gene. CDR3 region: CASSLEMTGHGYTF. For the CDR3, the DNA is TGTGCCAGCAGCTTGGAGATGACAGGGCACGGCTACACCTTC.

This clone was detected once. The rearrangement links TRBV5-4 to TRBJ2-2; D is possibly TRBD2 (6 bases). CDR3 length: 14 residues. Germline loops: CDR1 SGHNT, CDR2 YYREEE (reference sequence). Trimming removed 4 bases from V and 7 bases from J, with 14 bases in between. Written as DNA, the CDR3 is TGTGCCAGCAGCATGGATCCGGAGGGCGGGGAGCTGTTTTTT. Protein sequence: CASSMDPEGGELFF.

The chain links TRBV19 to TRBJ1-1; perhaps TRBD1 as D (6 bases). Germline loops: CDR1 LNHDA, CDR2 SQIVND (reference sequence). Trimming left V 9 bases short and J 3 bases short, with 14 bases between. CDR3 length: 13 amino acids. The CDR3 DNA is TGTGCCAGCCTAGACAGGAGCCACACTGAAGCTTTCTTT. This encodes CASLDRSHTEAFF.

The chain carries TRBV5-1 and TRBJ2-1; D perhaps matches TRBD2 (6 bases). Germline CDR1 reads SGHRS; CDR2 reads YFSETQ. CDR3 length equals 16 residues. Trimming left V 0 bases short and J 7 bases short, with 17 bases between. In nucleotides, the CDR3 is TGCGCCAGCAGCTTGGTGCGGGGCTCCAGAGGAAATGAGCAGTTCTTC. Translating it yields CASSLVRGSRGNEQFF.

This chain links TRBV14 with TRBJ1-2, with 7 bases identical to TRBD1. The V and J ends lost 2 bases and 5 bases, in that order; junction bases with no gene match: 5. In germline, CDR1 is SGHDN, CDR2 FVKESK. The CDR3 totals 14 residues. The CDR3 loop is CASSQNRGSYGYTF. CDR3 bases: TGTGCCAGCAGCCAAAACAGGGGCTCTTATGGCTACACCTTC. Using reference TRBV14 and TRBJ1-2 for the parts outside the CDR3, the full variable domain is EAGVTQFPSHSVIEKGQTVTLRCDPISGHDNLYWYRRVMGKEIKFLLHFVKESKQDESGMPNNRFLAERTGGTYSTLKVQPAELEDSGVYFCASSQNRGSYGYTFGSGTRLTVV.

V gene TRBV9 combines with J gene TRBJ1-3, with D unresolved. Germline values: CDR1 SGDLS, CDR2 YYNGEE. The CDR3 is made up of 15 amino acids. The germline V and J ends were trimmed by 0 bases and 0 bases, with 7 bases remaining between them. Here the CDR3 reads CASSVVAGSGNTIYF. The CDR3 DNA reads TGTGCCAGCAGCGTAGTCGCGGGCTCTGGAAACACCATATATTTT.

The chain recombines TRBV30 with TRBJ1-5, with 8 bases lining up with TRBD1. The CDR3 contains 17 residues. Germline CDR1 and CDR2: GTSNPN and SVGIG (reference sequence). The trim removed 3 bases at V and 0 bases at J, leaving 10 bases unmatched. The CDR3 here is CAWRPAGGLYSNQPQHF. The CDR3 DNA follows: TGTGCCTGGAGACCCGCAGGGGGCCTTTATAGCAATCAGCCCCAGCATTTT.

This clone was recorded once. V usage is TRBV6-6 and J usage is TRBJ2-1; possibly TRBD2 for D (6 bases). This CDR3 is 15 amino acids long. Per germline, CDR1 MNHNY and CDR2 SVGAGI (reference sequence). V shed 3 bases and J shed 0 bases, with 9 bases lying between them. The CDR3 nucleotides are TGTGCCAGCAGTTATCGGGGGATCTCCTACAATGAGCAGTTCTTC. Protein: CASSYRGISYNEQFF.

The genes are TRBV30 and TRBJ2-7; no firm D call. The CDR3 length is 13 residues. Germline V gene sequence: CDR1 GTSNPN, CDR2 SVGIG (reference sequence). Trimming cost V 2 bases and J 5 bases, with 13 bases left between them. The CDR3 DNA sequence: TGTGCCTGGAGTCTTCGACTCTTTCACGAGCAGTACTTC. It specifies CAWSLRLFHEQYF.

The CDR3 reads CASSSKSSYEQYF. The CDR3 DNA follows: TGTGCCAGCAGTTCCAAGAGCTCCTACGAGCAGTACTTC. The chain employs TRBV27 and TRBJ2-7; D is uncertain. This CDR3 comprises 13 residues. The V end lost 4 bases, the J end lost 0 bases, and 7 bases lay between the germline ends. Germline values: CDR1 MNHEY, CDR2 SMNVEV (reference sequence).

The chain recombines TRBV28 with TRBJ1-5, with a weak D call TRBD1 (5 bases). The V gene lost 7 bases and the J gene lost 11 bases, with 21 bases spanning the gap. The CDR3 runs to 14 residues. The V gene's germline CDR1 is MDHEN and CDR2 SYDVKM. The CDR3 coding sequence is TGTGCCAGCACCGGAGGGAGGGGTACCATGACCCAGCATTTT. Amino acids: CASTGGRGTMTQHF.

The chain couples TRBV12-5 to TRBJ2-7, with 8 bases lining up with TRBD1. The CDR3 is 14 amino acids. Trimming at V came to 7 bases and at J to 6 bases, leaving 11 bases not matched to a gene. Looked up from germline, CDR1 is LGHNT and CDR2 is FRNRAP. The CDR3 DNA reads as TGTGCTAGTGCCAGCGCGGACAGGGTGAGCGAGCAGTACTTC. This gives the protein CASASADRVSEQYF.

V gene TRBV28 combines with J gene TRBJ2-5, with 9 bases that match TRBD1. There are 16 residues in the CDR3. Trimming took 5 bases from V and 6 from J; bases not matched to a gene: 13. CDR1 and CDR2 from the germline V gene are MDHEN and SYDVKM. For the CDR3, the DNA is TGTGCCAGCAGTAATTCCGGGACAGGGATGAGGAAGACCCAGTACTTC. It codes for CASSNSGTGMRKTQYF.

The chain recombines TRBV19 with TRBJ2-2, with 10 bases fitting TRBD2. The CDR3 is made up of 16 amino acids. The germline CDR1 and CDR2 sequences are LNHDA and SQIVND (reference sequence). V lost 5 bases, J lost 6 bases, and 9 bases stayed unmatched. CDR3 sequence: CASSGGSGGPPGELFF. The CDR3 bases are TGTGCCAGTAGTGGCGGTAGCGGGGGGCCCCCCGGGGAGCTGTTTTTT.

The chain links TRBV6-6 to TRBJ1-3; 7 positions agree with TRBD1. V shed 5 bases and J 4 bases; nucleotides not matched to a gene: 8. The CDR3 is 15 residues long. The germline V gene has CDR1 MNHNY and CDR2 SVGAGI (reference sequence). The CDR3: CASSPGTEGGNTIYF. Written as DNA, the CDR3 is TGTGCCAGCAGTCCCGGGACAGAAGGAGGAAACACCATATATTTT.

This clone was observed a handful of times. This chain uses TRBV4-3 with TRBJ1-5; no clear D. The CDR3 runs to 17 residues. The ends were cut back, 0 bases at V and 0 bases at J, with 12 bases in the middle. Germline values: CDR1 LGHNA, CDR2 YSLEER. The CDR3 DNA reads as TGCGCCAGCAGCCAAGAGTGGCAGGACTATAGCAATCAGCCCCAGCATTTT. Its protein product is CASSQEWQDYSNQPQHF.

Only a few counts were recorded for this clone. The same CDR3 also results from other DNA sequences found in this sample. The chain carries TRBV4-2 and TRBJ2-3; TRBD2 matches 9 bases. CDR3 length: 14 residues. V lost 3 bases and J lost 4; bases outside the gene matches: 2. Per germline, CDR1 LGHNA and CDR2 YNFKEQ. The CDR3 loop reads CASSQGGGADTQYF. CDR3 nucleotides: TGTGCCAGCAGCCAGGGCGGGGGGGCAGATACGCAGTATTTT.

The V gene is TRBV19, the J gene TRBJ2-3; 10 bases are a match to TRBD2. J was trimmed by 6 bases and V by 3 bases; bases with no gene match: 6. Germline V CDR1 and CDR2: LNHDA, SQIVND (reference sequence). This CDR3 spans 15 amino acids. CDR3: CASSIQRGGVDTQYF. Here the CDR3 DNA reads TGTGCCAGTAGTATCCAGCGGGGGGGGGTGGATACGCAGTATTTT.

This clone has more than one count but fewer than ten. The gene calls are TRBV4-2 and TRBJ1-1; 10 nucleotides match TRBD1. Germline-derived CDR1 and CDR2 are LGHNA and YNFKEQ. The V segment lost 0 bases and the J segment 5 bases; nucleotides outside the gene matches: 6. The CDR3 is 16 amino acids. CDR3 nucleotides: TGTGCCAGCAGCCAAGAAGTCGGGACAGGGGTAACTGAAGCTTTCTTT. Its translation: CASSQEVGTGVTEAFF.

The V and J genes are TRBV18 and TRBJ2-5, with D possibly matching TRBD1 (5 bases). This CDR3 comprises 13 residues. Looked up from germline, CDR1 is KGHSH and CDR2 is LQKENI. Trimming stripped 6 bases from V and 5 bases from J, with 13 bases between. Written as DNA, the CDR3 is TGTGCCAGCTCCCCGCAGGGTGGGGAGACCCAGTACTTC. Encoded protein: CASSPQGGETQYF. Full variable domain (outside the CDR3, taken from reference TRBV18 and TRBJ2-5): NAGVMQNPRHLVRRRGQEARLRCSPMKGHSHVYWYRQLPEEGLKFMVYLQKENIIDESGMPKERFSAEFPKEGPSILRIQQVVRGDSAAYFCASSPQGGETQYFGPGTRLLVL.

The chain links TRBV28 to TRBJ1-2, with D possibly being TRBD1 (5 bases). This CDR3 is 15 amino acids long. From germline, CDR1 is MDHEN and CDR2 SYDVKM. The V end lost 2 bases, the J end lost 4 bases, and 14 bases lay between the germline ends. CDR3 sequence reads: CASSLVPGNPYGYTF. Written as DNA, the CDR3 is TGTGCCAGCAGTTTAGTCCCAGGGAATCCCTATGGCTACACCTTC.

This clone was seen a single time. The chain couples TRBV6-1 to TRBJ2-7; TRBD1 aligns across 8 bases. V lost 4 bases and J lost 4; bases outside the gene matches: 6. The CDR3 runs to 14 residues. CDR1 and CDR2 (germline): MNHNS, SASEGT. The CDR3 sequence is CASSGRQGPYEQYF. The CDR3 bases are TGTGCCAGCAGTGGACGACAGGGGCCATACGAGCAGTACTTC.